A selection of T cell receptor beta chains follows, all from one sample in a study of blood T cells in healthy people across ages. MiXCR, run by TCRdb on the 5' RACE reads, gives a single entry per CDR3 protein. The sample comprises hundreds of thousands of distinct CDR3 sequences, around 25% of which are singletons, and around 3% rests with the top ten. The sample was also reused in another study, on T cells of mothers and their children.

The sample consisted of blood. The source of these receptors is a boy younger than 18 in good health. CDR3s include the opening cysteine and the closing phenylalanine or tryptophan. The D gene is left open where the match is weak. Clone size is stated in some rows and not others, as once, few, many or a class when expanded.

D gene: .; V gene: TRBV6-2/TRBV6-3; clone size: .; J gene: TRBJ2-7; CDR3 DNA: TGTGCCAGCAGTTACCGCAGGTCCGTCTACGAGCAGTACTTC; CDR3 protein: CASSYRRSVYEQYF
D gene: .; V gene: TRBV27; clone size: many; J gene: TRBJ1-1; CDR3 DNA: TGTGCCAGCACGGGGCCGTTGAACACTGAAGCTTTCTTT; CDR3 protein: CASTGPLNTEAFF
D gene: .; V gene: TRBV29-1; clone size: few; J gene: TRBJ2-5; CDR3 DNA: TGCAGCGTTGCGGAACTAGGGGAGACCCAGTACTTC; CDR3 protein: CSVAELGETQYF
D gene: .; V gene: TRBV6-5; clone size: .; J gene: TRBJ1-2; CDR3 DNA: TGTGCCAGCAGTTACTTCCCGGCCTTGGGCTACACCTTC; CDR3 protein: CASSYFPALGYTF
D gene: TRBD1; V gene: TRBV11-2; clone size: many; J gene: TRBJ1-4; CDR3 DNA: TGTGCCAGCAGCTTACAGTCGACAGGGGGCTATGAAAAACTGTTTTTT; CDR3 protein: CASSLQSTGGYEKLFF
D gene: .; V gene: TRBV20-1; clone size: .; J gene: TRBJ1-3; CDR3 DNA: TGCAGTGCTGGTCTGGGACATAACTCTGGAAACACCATATATTTT; CDR3 protein: CSAGLGHNSGNTIYF
D gene: TRBD2; V gene: TRBV4-1; clone size: few; J gene: TRBJ2-5; CDR3 DNA: TGCGCCAGCAGCCACCCCAACGGTGCTAGCGGGGGGGAGACCCAGTACTTC; CDR3 protein: CASSHPNGASGGETQYF
D gene: TRBD1; V gene: TRBV28; clone size: .; J gene: TRBJ2-7; CDR3 DNA: TGTGCCAGCACTATTGGACAGGGGAGATCCTACGGGCAGTACTTC; CDR3 protein: CASTIGQGRSYGQYF
D gene: TRBD1; V gene: TRBV7-9; clone size: .; J gene: TRBJ2-7; CDR3 DNA: TGTGCCAGCAGCTTAAACGACAGGGGGGACGAGCAGTACTTC; CDR3 protein: CASSLNDRGDEQYF
D gene: .; V gene: TRBV5-1; clone size: many; J gene: TRBJ2-1; CDR3 DNA: TGCGCCAGCAGCTGGGGACCGAATGAGCAGTTCTTC; CDR3 protein: CASSWGPNEQFF
D gene: .; V gene: TRBV3-1; clone size: .; J gene: TRBJ1-2; CDR3 DNA: TGTGCCAGCAGCCCTACCAACTTCCTCTCCAGTGGGGCATATGGCTACACCTTC; CDR3 protein: CASSPTNFLSSGAYGYTF